This T cell receptor (beta chain) was identified in a study of blood T cell repertoires in COVID-19. Study background: There were acute and convalescent COVID-19 samples, and they came from the United States, Italy and Spain.

Original methodology: Nucleated cell counts were estimated from reference gene primer amplification. Produced via immunoSEQ multiplex PCR; TCRdb's table is partial and in-frame only. V and J calls and clone size are given by that table; D and trimming were obtained from the DNA. In the table there are a few hundred thousand clones, around 84% of which are singletons. Per germline, CDR1 SGHRS and CDR2 YFSETQ. The CDR3 length is 15 residues. J lost 6 bases, V lost 3 bases, and 6 bases had no gene match. Sequenced input: PBMCs or T cells enriched from blood (not recorded which). The rearrangement joins TRBV5-1 to TRBJ1-4; 9 bases fit TRBD1. The clonotype comes from a woman between 18 and 30 years old who had recovered from COVID-19. The CDR3 loop is CASSSGTGSYEKLFF. The CDR3 nucleotides are TGCGCCAGCAGCTCCGGGACAGGGTCTTATGAAAAACTGTTTTTT.